This T cell receptor (beta chain) was captured by sequencing in a study of cytomegalovirus exposure and HLA in healthy donors. The wider study: A prior study identified 110 million or so unique TCR beta sequences from about 179 million T cells. General study points: Earlier results showed most TCR beta V segments being productive about 90% or about 30% of the time. Associated with cytomegalovirus, according to the listing, were fewer than 200 TCR beta chains.

As to this clone: Its antigen is not identified.

The PCR employed 60 Vbeta primers together with 13 Jbeta primers. TCRdb keeps only in-frame clones here, not all; method: immunoSEQ multiplex PCR. The data contain 96,000 or so clones, 65% to 85% of them singletons. Source material: PBMCs. The receptor comes from a female donor in good health and CMV-seropositive.

The chain's CDR3 is CASSASVVLGDEQYF. CDR3 nucleotide sequence: TGCGCCAGCAGCGCTTCCGTGGTTTTAGGGGACGAGCAGTACTTC. The V and J genes are TRBV4-1 and TRBJ2-7, with D possibly matching TRBD1 (5 bases). Deletions cut 5 bases from V and 5 bases from J, with 19 bases between. This CDR3 has 15 amino acids. CDR1 and CDR2 (germline): MGHRA, YSYEKL.